The present T cell receptor beta chain was sequenced within a study of blood T cell repertoires in COVID-19. Study-wide context: Samples representing acute and convalescent COVID-19 were sourced from the United States, Italy and Spain. Sample material is recorded as cDNA or gDNA derived from T cells, B-cell-depleted T cells, or PBMCs.

In the original analysis: Cell counts per sample came from amplifying reference gene primers. Only in-frame clones appear in the TCRdb table, and some are missing; sequencing was by immunoSEQ multiplex PCR. The V and J calls and clone size were taken over from that table, and D and trimming were inferred from the DNA. The sample carries 200,000 to 250,000 clones, 75% to 90% recorded once. CDR3 size: 12 residues. From germline, CDR1 is MDHEN and CDR2 SYDVKM. Trimming removed 5 bases from V and 9 bases from J; junction bases left unmatched: 4. This TCR was recovered from a man between 60 and 75 years old who had recovered from COVID-19. Input material: peripheral blood. This rearrangement joins TRBV28 to TRBJ2-7; 10 positions agree with TRBD2. CDR3 sequence reads: CASSSGRAGQYF. The CDR3 coding sequence is TGTGCCAGCAGTAGCGGGAGGGCCGGGCAGTACTTC.